Presented here are 26 T cell receptor beta chains from one specimen sequenced in a study of T cells in Graves' hyperthyroidism and ophthalmopathy (dated by TCRdb to about 2019). The library was prepared using multiplex PCR. TCRdb records Illumina HiSeq 2000 as the sequencer. TCR beta CDR3 regions were amplified from RNA transcripts. For the first round of RT-PCR on the TCR CDR3, the HTBI primer set was used together with the Qiagen OneStep RT-PCR kit. TCRdb trimmed the raw reads at Q25, called clones with MiXCR and kept productive beta chains. Records with the same CDR3 protein are collapsed into one entry carrying the most frequent genes and DNA. The sample records around 700,000 distinct CDR3 sequences, about 17% of which are singletons. Jointly, the top ten make up over 15% of the sample. Sequencing was carried out using blood. The source is a woman between 45 and 60 years old with Graves' hyperthyroidism that later progressed to Graves' ophthalmopathy.

This clonotype has at least ten counts. This chain uses TRBV30 with TRBJ2-7, with D perhaps TRBD2 (6 bases). Trimming cost V 2 bases and J 3 bases, with 14 bases left between them. This CDR3 contains 14 residues. Germline loops: CDR1 GTSNPN, CDR2 SVGIG (reference sequence). CDR3 coding DNA: TGTGCCTGGAGTTACGGTGGCGGGGACTACGAGCAGTACTTC. Translated: CAWSYGGGDYEQYF.

This clonotype has at least ten counts. V gene TRBV14 combines with J gene TRBJ2-3, with 9 bases lining up with TRBD1. Trimming removed 1 base from V and 6 bases from J; junction bases left unmatched: 11. In germline, CDR1 is SGHDN, CDR2 FVKESK. The CDR3 runs to 17 residues. This chain's CDR3 is CASSQASPGTGFDTQYF. The CDR3, as DNA: TGTGCCAGCAGCCAAGCTTCACCCGGGACAGGGTTCGATACGCAGTATTTT. The variable domain in full, with the rest retrieved from reference TRBV14 and TRBJ2-3, is EAGVTQFPSHSVIEKGQTVTLRCDPISGHDNLYWYRRVMGKEIKFLLHFVKESKQDESGMPNNRFLAERTGGTYSTLKVQPAELEDSGVYFCASSQASPGTGFDTQYFGPGTRLTVL.

Many counts were recorded for this clonotype. This chain connects TRBV7-9 to TRBJ2-3; 9 bases map to TRBD1. The CDR3 contains 16 residues. V lost 3 bases and J lost 0; bases outside the gene matches: 4. Germline V CDR1 and CDR2: SEHNR, FQNEAQ (reference sequence). This CDR3 reads CASSLDRGPSTDTQYF. The CDR3 nucleotides are TGTGCCAGCAGCTTGGACAGGGGACCTAGCACAGATACGCAGTATTTT. The complete variable domain, with remaining parts taken from reference TRBV7-9 and TRBJ2-3, reads DTGVSQNPRHKITKRGQNVTFRCDPISEHNRLYWYRQTLGQGPEFLTYFQNEAQLEKSRLLSDRFSAERPKGSFSTLEIQRTEQGDSAMYLCASSLDRGPSTDTQYFGPGTRLTVL.

The chain uses TRBV5-1 and TRBJ1-1, with TRBD1 identical over 12 bases. The V gene end was trimmed by 0 bases and the J gene end by 6 bases; junction bases not matched to a gene: 3. The V gene's germline CDR1 is SGHRS and CDR2 YFSETQ. The CDR3 is 15 residues long. Written as DNA, the CDR3 is TGCGCCAGCAGCTTGGCCGGGACAGGGGGCTCTGAAGCTTTCTTT. Its protein product is CASSLAGTGGSEAFF.

This clonotype was recorded at least ten times. This sequence joins TRBV6-1 and TRBJ1-2, with a possible D match to TRBD1 (6 bases). This CDR3 is built from 15 residues. V lost 5 bases, J lost 6 bases, and 19 bases lay in between. Germline V gene sequence: CDR1 MNHNS, CDR2 SASEGT. CDR3 sequence reads: CASSHPRDTRHGYTF. In DNA, the CDR3 is TGTGCCAGCAGTCACCCCCGGGACACGAGGCATGGCTACACCTTC.

This clonotype has a handful of counts. The gene calls are TRBV20-1 and TRBJ2-5; D is possibly TRBD2 (5 bases). The CDR3 loop spans 16 amino acids. V was pared by 0 bases and J by 5 bases, with 19 bases between. Per germline, CDR1 DFQATT and CDR2 SNEGSKA (reference sequence). The CDR3 reads CSARDPQGRRRETQYF. The CDR3 DNA reads as TGCAGTGCTAGAGACCCTCAAGGGCGGAGGAGGGAGACCCAGTACTTC.

With regard to this clonotype: Just one base apart from a much larger clone, this may be a read error. V and J are TRBV20-1 and TRBJ2-1; 10 bases are shared with TRBD2. CDR1 DFQATT and CDR2 SNEGSKA come from the germline V gene (reference sequence). The CDR3 loop spans 15 amino acids. V was clipped by 1 base and J by 4 bases; unmatched bases: 4. The CDR3 is CSARAGSGGYNEQFF. CDR3 nucleotides: TGCAGTGCTAGAGCGGGTAGCGGGGGGTACAATGAGCAGTTCTTC.

This clonotype was recorded at least ten times. The chain has TRBV5-1 and TRBJ2-1; 7 bases agree with TRBD1. Trimming removed 4 bases from V and 2 bases from J; junction bases left unmatched: 9. Per germline, CDR1 SGHRS and CDR2 YFSETQ. The CDR3 has 16 residues. CDR3 in amino acids: CASSLSGQTTYNEQFF. The CDR3 DNA reads TGCGCCAGCAGCCTGTCGGGACAGACCACCTACAATGAGCAGTTCTTC.

There are many counts of this clonotype. In DNA form, the CDR3 reads TGTGCCAGCAGCCTAAGGGGGGTCGGACAGGGGGCAATGGAGACCCAGTACTTC. It encodes CASSLRGVGQGAMETQYF. J is TRBJ2-5 and V is TRBV11-2; TRBD1 matches at 11 bases. The length of the CDR3 is 18 residues. The ends lost 5 bases at V and 5 bases at J; junction bases unmatched: 16. From germline, CDR1 is SGHAT and CDR2 FQNNGV.

This clonotype was seen repeatedly, ten times or more. The V call is TRBV20-1, the J call TRBJ1-2, with TRBD1 matching 9 bases. This CDR3 has 14 amino acids. V was clipped by 6 bases and J by 3 bases; unmatched bases: 8. Germline CDR1 and CDR2: DFQATT and SNEGSKA (reference sequence). The CDR3 coding sequence is TGCAGTGCGGCGGGACAGGGAGGGCACTATGGCTACACCTTC. As protein: CSAAGQGGHYGYTF.

This clonotype came up once. The genes are TRBV19 and TRBJ2-3; D may be TRBD1 or TRBD2 (5 bases each). In germline, CDR1 is LNHDA, CDR2 SQIVND (reference sequence). V was pared by 5 bases and J by 2 bases, with 14 bases between. The CDR3 is 15 residues long. CDR3 in amino acids: CASSGGTAYTDTQYF. The DNA for the CDR3 is TGTGCCAGTAGTGGGGGAACAGCTTACACAGATACGCAGTATTTT. Variable domain in full (rest from reference TRBV19 and TRBJ2-3): DGGITQSPKYLFRKEGQNVTLSCEQNLNHDAMYWYRQDPGQGLRLIYYSQIVNDFQKGDIAEGYSVSREKKESFPLTVTSAQKNPTAFYLCASSGGTAYTDTQYFGPGTRLTVL.

The gene calls are TRBV3-1 and TRBJ2-3; weak D call: TRBD1 (5 bases). V was cut by 0 bases and J by 0 bases, with 16 bases left in between. There are 18 residues in the CDR3. CDR1 and CDR2 from the germline V gene are LGHDT and YNNKEL (reference sequence). Written as DNA, the CDR3 is TGTGCCAGCAGCCAAGAGGGGCCCCACTTTACTAGCACAGATACGCAGTATTTT. Protein: CASSQEGPHFTSTDTQYF.

The chain combines TRBV2 with TRBJ2-2; D may match TRBD1 or TRBD2 (5 bases each). This CDR3 region has 13 residues. V was clipped by 6 bases and J by 10 bases, with 15 bases between them. Germline V gives CDR1 SNHLY, CDR2 FYNNEI. The CDR3: CASSGTALAELFF. In DNA form, the CDR3 reads TGTGCCAGCAGCGGGACGGCTCTCGCGGAGCTGTTTTTT.

This rearrangement joins TRBV4-2 to TRBJ2-7, with TRBD2 matching 9 bases. V trimming: 1 base; J trimming: 0 bases; junction bases outside the gene matches: 7. Germline CDR1 reads LGHNA; CDR2 reads YNFKEQ. The CDR3 runs 17 residues. CDR3 region: CASSQVSAGGSSYEQYF. The CDR3 nucleotides are TGTGCCAGCAGCCAAGTCTCAGCGGGGGGTAGCTCCTACGAGCAGTACTTC.

The V and J genes are TRBV5-1 and TRBJ1-6; a possible D gene is TRBD1 (6 bases). V gave up 1 base and J gave up 7 bases, with 15 bases separating them. This CDR3 has 16 amino acids. CDR1 SGHRS and CDR2 YFSETQ come from the germline V gene. The CDR3 DNA follows: TGCGCCAGCAGCTTGAGGGGGGGCGCTAGGAATTCACCCCTCCACTTT. Translating gives CASSLRGGARNSPLHF.

The CDR3 protein is CASSLAPDSGGYTF. In DNA, the CDR3 is TGCGCCAGCAGCTTGGCCCCGGACAGCGGTGGCTACACCTTC. This rearrangement joins TRBV5-1 to TRBJ1-2; D is possibly TRBD1 (6 bases). This CDR3 has 14 residues. Germline V gene lookup returns CDR1 SGHRS and CDR2 YFSETQ. The ends were cut back, 0 bases at V and 7 bases at J, with 13 bases in the middle. The full variable domain, its missing parts supplied by reference TRBV5-1 and TRBJ1-2, is KAGVTQTPRYLIKTRGQQVTLSCSPISGHRSVSWYQQTPGQGLQFLFEYFSETQRNKGNFPGRFSGRQFSNSRSEMNVSTLELGDSALYLCASSLAPDSGGYTFGSGTRLTVV.

The chain is built from TRBV11-2 and TRBJ2-7, with 9 bases lining up with TRBD1. Germline loops: CDR1 SGHAT, CDR2 FQNNGV. Trimming took 3 bases from V and 3 from J; bases not matched to a gene: 3. CDR3 length: 14 residues. CDR3 residues: CASSFDRGGYEQYF. The CDR3 DNA is TGTGCCAGCAGCTTCGACAGGGGGGGCTACGAGCAGTACTTC.

The table lists this clonotype with many counts. The chain combines TRBV6-1 with TRBJ2-5; D unresolved. CDR1 and CDR2 from the germline V gene are MNHNS and SASEGT. The CDR3 extends over 13 amino acids. V lost 1 base and J 0 bases, leaving 3 bases between the germline ends. The CDR3 region is CASSEGHQETQYF. CDR3 coding DNA: TGTGCCAGCAGTGAAGGGCACCAAGAGACCCAGTACTTC.

This clonotype was counted many times. The rearrangement joins TRBV30 to TRBJ2-2; D gene ambiguous. This CDR3 region has 13 residues. CDR1 and CDR2 (germline): GTSNPN, SVGIG (reference sequence). V was cut by 1 base and J by 5 bases, with 8 bases left in between. CDR3 coding DNA: TGTGCCTGGAGTGGTATATTAACCGGGGAGCTGTTTTTT. Translating gives CAWSGILTGELFF.

This clonotype came up many times. The V gene is TRBV2, the J gene TRBJ1-5; the D is unclear. The CDR3 runs to 18 residues. CDR1 and CDR2 from the germline V gene are SNHLY and FYNNEI. Trimming stripped 6 bases from V and 2 bases from J, with 23 bases between. CDR3 in amino acids: CASSYSADTSGRNQPQHF. DNA for the CDR3: TGTGCCAGCAGCTACAGTGCTGATACCTCTGGGCGCAATCAGCCCCAGCATTTT.

This clonotype was seen more than once but under ten times. The CDR3: CASSRGHKNTGELFF. The CDR3 coding sequence is TGTGCCAGCAGCCGCGGACATAAGAACACCGGGGAGCTGTTTTTT. This rearrangement joins TRBV6-1 to TRBJ2-2; D might be TRBD1 (5 bases). V dropped 6 bases and J dropped 1 base, with 12 bases sitting between them. CDR3 length equals 15 residues. The V gene's germline CDR1 is MNHNS and CDR2 SASEGT.

This clonotype occurred many times. The gene calls are TRBV12-5 and TRBJ1-2; 7 bases fit TRBD1. The trim removed 1 base at V and 4 bases at J, leaving 9 bases unmatched. CDR3 length: 16 residues. Germline V gene lookup returns CDR1 LGHNT and CDR2 FRNRAP. The CDR3 nucleotides are TGTGCTAGTGGTTTGGAGACAGGGTGGGACCCCTATGGCTACACCTTC. This sequence encodes CASGLETGWDPYGYTF. Drawing the rest from reference TRBV12-5 and TRBJ1-2, the complete variable domain is DARVTQTPRHKVTEMGQEVTMRCQPILGHNTVFWYRQTMMQGLELLAYFRNRAPLDDSGMPKDRFSAEMPDATLATLKIQPSEPRDSAVYFCASGLETGWDPYGYTFGSGTRLTVV.

This clonotype appeared many times. The chain links TRBV7-6 to TRBJ2-2, with D perhaps matching TRBD1 (6 bases). Germline V gene lookup returns CDR1 SGHVS and CDR2 FNYEAQ. V was shortened by 2 bases and J by 3 bases, with 13 bases between the two germline ends. CDR3 length: 16 amino acids. CDR3 residues: CASSLLGQGDTGELFF. CDR3 in DNA: TGTGCCAGCAGCTTATTGGGACAAGGCGACACCGGGGAGCTGTTTTTT.

The table lists this clonotype with many counts. The V and J genes are TRBV6-2 or TRBV6-3 and TRBJ1-1; no clear D gene. Trimming removed 2 bases at V and 6 bases at J, with 10 bases between. The CDR3 extends over 13 amino acids. CDR1 and CDR2 from the germline V gene are MNHEY and SVGEGT. CDR3 sequence: CASSYRGRPEAFF. As DNA, the CDR3 is TGTGCCAGCAGTTACCGTGGTCGCCCTGAAGCTTTCTTT.

The chain links TRBV12-3 or TRBV12-4 to TRBJ1-3; D ambiguous. The CDR3 is 13 amino acids. The ends were cut back, 8 bases at V and 1 base at J, with 9 bases in the middle. In DNA form, the CDR3 reads TGTGCCAGCGCCGGTGTGTCTGGAAACACCATATATTTT. This codes for CASAGVSGNTIYF.

The chain uses TRBV9 and TRBJ2-3, with TRBD2 as a possible D gene (6 bases). Germline V gene sequence: CDR1 SGDLS, CDR2 YYNGEE. CDR3 length equals 14 residues. V lost 4 bases and J 1 base, leaving 10 bases between the germline ends. CDR3 loop: CASSFSGRTDTQYF. The CDR3 bases are TGTGCCAGCAGCTTCAGCGGGCGCACAGATACGCAGTATTTT.